Listed below are T cell receptor beta chains from one sample, sequenced in a study of T cell responses to AZD1222 COVID-19 vaccine. TCRdb's table, derived via immunoSEQ multiplex PCR, lists solely in-frame clones and lacks some. The table records around 130,000 clones, around 87% of them present only once. The sequences come from peripheral blood, collected 28 days after the second AZD1222 dose. These receptors all stem from an adult who received the AZD1222 COVID-19 vaccine. Both conserved end residues are part of each CDR3. The order of the fields is clone size, V gene, J gene, D gene, CDR3 length, CDR3 DNA, CDR3 protein. D genes are given only for firm matches. Clone size appears in some rows only: once, few, many, or a class for an expanded clone.

size: few; V: TRBV14; J: TRBJ1-1; D: TRBD1; length: 14; DNA: TGTGCCAGCAGCCAAGTCCGGCAGGGGGCAGGAGCTTTCTTT; CDR3: CASSQVRQGAGAFF
size: -; V: TRBV5-1; J: TRBJ1-4; D: -; length: 16; DNA: TGCGCCAGCAGGGGTTGGGACGGAGCAACTAATGAAAAACTGTTTTTT; CDR3: CASRGWDGATNEKLFF
size: once; V: TRBV5-4; J: TRBJ1-2; D: -; length: 17; DNA: TGTGCCAGCAGCCCCATTCCGGGACCCGACACACTGTATGGCTACACCTTC; CDR3: CASSPIPGPDTLYGYTF
size: -; V: TRBV5-1; J: TRBJ2-3; D: -; length: 16; DNA: TGCGCCAGCAGCTTGGATATCCGGGGAGGTACAGATACGCAGTATTTT; CDR3: CASSLDIRGGTDTQYF
size: -; V: TRBV5-6; J: TRBJ2-7; D: -; length: 15; DNA: TGTGCCAGCAGCTTGGGGCAGCTCAGCGTTTACGAGCAGTACTTC; CDR3: CASSLGQLSVYEQYF
size: once; V: TRBV2; J: TRBJ1-3; D: -; length: 12; DNA: TGTGCCAGCAGTGAAACGAGAAACACCATATATTTT; CDR3: CASSETRNTIYF
size: -; V: TRBV19; J: TRBJ1-6; D: TRBD1; length: 14; DNA: TGTGCCAGTAGTGTGACAGGGTTAGGCTCACCCCTCCACTTT; CDR3: CASSVTGLGSPLHF
size: -; V: TRBV11-2; J: TRBJ2-3; D: -; length: 16; DNA: TGTGCCAGCAGCTTAGTCCAGCGGTCTTACACAGATACGCAGTATTTT; CDR3: CASSLVQRSYTDTQYF
size: -; V: TRBV5-1; J: TRBJ2-7; D: -; length: 16; DNA: TGCGCCAGCAGCTTGGCCGAGCTGAGAGGCAGCGACGAGCAGTACTTC; CDR3: CASSLAELRGSDEQYF
size: -; V: TRBV6-6; J: TRBJ1-6; D: -; length: 14; DNA: TGTGCCAGCAGTTACGAACCGACGATTTCACCCCTCCACTTT; CDR3: CASSYEPTISPLHF
size: -; V: TRBV30; J: TRBJ2-5; D: -; length: 12; DNA: TGTGCCTGGAGTGATCGACGGAAGACCCAGTACTTC; CDR3: CAWSDRRKTQYF